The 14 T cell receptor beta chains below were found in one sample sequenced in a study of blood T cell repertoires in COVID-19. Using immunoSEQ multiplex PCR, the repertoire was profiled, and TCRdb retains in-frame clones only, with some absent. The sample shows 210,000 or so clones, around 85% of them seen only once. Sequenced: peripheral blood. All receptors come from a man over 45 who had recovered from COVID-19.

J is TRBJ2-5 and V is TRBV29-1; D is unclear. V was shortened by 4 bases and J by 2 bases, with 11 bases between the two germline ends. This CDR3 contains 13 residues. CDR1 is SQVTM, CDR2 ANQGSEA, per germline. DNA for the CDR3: TGCAGCGTTGTAGTGTTTACTCAAGAGACCCAGTACTTC. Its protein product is CSVVVFTQETQYF.

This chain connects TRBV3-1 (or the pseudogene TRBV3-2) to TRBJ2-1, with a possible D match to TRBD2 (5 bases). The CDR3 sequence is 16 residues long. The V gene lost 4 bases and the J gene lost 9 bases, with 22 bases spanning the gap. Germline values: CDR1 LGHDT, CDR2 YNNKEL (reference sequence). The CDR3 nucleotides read TGTGCCAGCAGCCCCTTATCCGGGATTAAACGTGGTGAGCAGTTCTTC. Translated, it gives CASSPLSGIKRGEQFF.

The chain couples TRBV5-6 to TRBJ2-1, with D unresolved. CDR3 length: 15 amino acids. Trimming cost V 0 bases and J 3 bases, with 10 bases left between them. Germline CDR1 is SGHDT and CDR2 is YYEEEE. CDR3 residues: CASSLAPQNYNEQFF. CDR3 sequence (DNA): TGTGCCAGCAGCTTGGCTCCTCAGAACTACAATGAGCAGTTCTTC.

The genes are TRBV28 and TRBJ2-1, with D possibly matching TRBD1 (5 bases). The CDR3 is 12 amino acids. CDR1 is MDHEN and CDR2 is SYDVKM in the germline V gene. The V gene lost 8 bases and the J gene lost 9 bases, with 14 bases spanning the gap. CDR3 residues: CASFAGRSEQFF. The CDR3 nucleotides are TGTGCCAGCTTTGCAGGGCGTAGTGAGCAGTTCTTC.

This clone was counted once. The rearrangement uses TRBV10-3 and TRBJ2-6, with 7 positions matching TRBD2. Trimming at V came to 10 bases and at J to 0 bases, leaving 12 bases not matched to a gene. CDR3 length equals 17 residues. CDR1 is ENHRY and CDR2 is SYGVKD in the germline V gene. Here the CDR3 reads CATGGGYRGSGANVLTF. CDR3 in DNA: TGTGCCACCGGCGGGGGTTACCGCGGCTCTGGGGCCAACGTCCTGACTTTC.

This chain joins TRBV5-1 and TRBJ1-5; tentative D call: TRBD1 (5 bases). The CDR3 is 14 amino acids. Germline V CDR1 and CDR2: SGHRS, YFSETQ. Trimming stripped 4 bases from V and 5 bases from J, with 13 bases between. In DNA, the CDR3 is TGCGCCAGCAGCCAGGGATGGGGGGATCAGCCCCAGCATTTT. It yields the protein CASSQGWGDQPQHF.

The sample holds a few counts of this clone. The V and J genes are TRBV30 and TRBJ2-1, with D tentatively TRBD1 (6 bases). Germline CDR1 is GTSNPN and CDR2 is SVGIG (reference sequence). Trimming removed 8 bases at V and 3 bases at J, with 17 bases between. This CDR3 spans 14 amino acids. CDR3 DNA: TGTGCCCTGGATCGGCGCAGGGGCTACAATGAGCAGTTCTTC. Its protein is CALDRRRGYNEQFF.

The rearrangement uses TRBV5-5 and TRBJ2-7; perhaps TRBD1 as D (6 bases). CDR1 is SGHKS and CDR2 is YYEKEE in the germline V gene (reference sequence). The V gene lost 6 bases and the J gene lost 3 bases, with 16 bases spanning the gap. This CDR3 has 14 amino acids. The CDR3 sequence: CASTISPGDYEQYF. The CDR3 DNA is TGTGCCAGCACCATATCCCCAGGGGACTACGAGCAGTACTTC.

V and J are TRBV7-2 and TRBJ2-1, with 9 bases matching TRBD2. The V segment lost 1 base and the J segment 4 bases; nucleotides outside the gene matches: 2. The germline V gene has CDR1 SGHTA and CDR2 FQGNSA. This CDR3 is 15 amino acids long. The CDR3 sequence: CASSLGLAAYNEQFF. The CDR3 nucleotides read TGTGCCAGCAGCTTAGGACTAGCGGCTTACAATGAGCAGTTCTTC.

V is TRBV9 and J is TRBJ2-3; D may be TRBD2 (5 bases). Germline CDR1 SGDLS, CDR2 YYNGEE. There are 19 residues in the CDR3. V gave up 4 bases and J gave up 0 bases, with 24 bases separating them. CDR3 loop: CASSRHLVMDSLSTDTQYF. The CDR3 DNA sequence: TGTGCCAGCAGCAGACACCTAGTAATGGACTCCCTTAGCACAGATACGCAGTATTTT.

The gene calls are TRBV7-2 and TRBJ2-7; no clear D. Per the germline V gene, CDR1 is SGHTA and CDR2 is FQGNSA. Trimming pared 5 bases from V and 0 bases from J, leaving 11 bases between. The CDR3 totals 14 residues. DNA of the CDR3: TGTGCCAGCAGCCCCTCGGTTACCTCCTACGAGCAGTACTTC. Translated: CASSPSVTSYEQYF.

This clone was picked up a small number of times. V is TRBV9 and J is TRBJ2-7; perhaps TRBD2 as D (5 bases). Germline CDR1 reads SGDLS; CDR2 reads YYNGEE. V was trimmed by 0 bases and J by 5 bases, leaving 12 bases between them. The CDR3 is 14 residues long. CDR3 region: CASSVGAGRNEQYF. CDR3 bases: TGTGCCAGCAGCGTAGGTGCGGGTAGAAACGAGCAGTACTTC.

CDR3 nucleotides: TGCGCCAGCAGCTCCGCACTACGCACACAGGGAATGTACCAAGAGACCCAGTACTTC. It is translated as CASSSALRTQGMYQETQYF. The V gene is TRBV5-1, the J gene TRBJ2-5, with a tentative D call TRBD1 (6 bases). With 3 bases removed from V and 0 bases from J, the gap between germline ends came to 24 bases. Looked up from germline, CDR1 is SGHRS and CDR2 is YFSETQ. The CDR3 is 19 amino acids. The full variable domain, with the rest looked up from reference TRBV5-1 and TRBJ2-5, is KAGVTQTPRYLIKTRGQQVTLSCSPISGHRSVSWYQQTPGQGLQFLFEYFSETQRNKGNFPGRFSGRQFSNSRSEMNVSTLELGDSALYLCASSSALRTQGMYQETQYFGPGTRLLVL.

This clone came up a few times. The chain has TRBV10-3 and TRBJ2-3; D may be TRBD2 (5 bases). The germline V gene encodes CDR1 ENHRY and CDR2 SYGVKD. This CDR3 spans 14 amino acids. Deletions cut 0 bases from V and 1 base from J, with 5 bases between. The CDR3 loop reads CAISESAGTDTQYF. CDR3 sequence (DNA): TGTGCCATCAGTGAGTCAGCGGGCACAGATACGCAGTATTTT.